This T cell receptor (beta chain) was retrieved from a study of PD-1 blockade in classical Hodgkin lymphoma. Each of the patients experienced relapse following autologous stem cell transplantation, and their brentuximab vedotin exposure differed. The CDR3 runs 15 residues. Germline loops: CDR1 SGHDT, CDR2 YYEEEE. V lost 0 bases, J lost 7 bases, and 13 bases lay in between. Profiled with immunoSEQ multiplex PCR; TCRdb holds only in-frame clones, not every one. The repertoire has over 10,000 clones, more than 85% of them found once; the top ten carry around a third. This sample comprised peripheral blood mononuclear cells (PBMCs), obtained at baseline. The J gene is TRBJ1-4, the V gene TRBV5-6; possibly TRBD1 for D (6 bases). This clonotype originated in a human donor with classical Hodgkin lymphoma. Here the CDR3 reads CASSLAWGAGEKLFF. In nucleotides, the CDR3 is TGTGCCAGCAGCTTGGCCTGGGGGGCGGGTGAAAAACTGTTTTTT.